These 3 T cell receptor beta chains came from one sample sequenced in a study of graft-versus-host responses after intestinal transplantation. These receptors have no identified antigens. Only in-frame clones appear in the TCRdb table, and some are missing; sequencing was by immunoSEQ multiplex PCR. Found here are around 100,000 clones, just over 90% of them singletons; the top ten hold approximately 0.25%. The starting material was unstimulated CD4+ T cells sorted from spleen or lymph node cells, obtained before transplant. These receptors came from a human donor who was the organ donor for an intestinal transplant.

This CDR3 reads CASSFGTGGNEQFF. In nucleotides, the CDR3 is TGCGCCAGCAGCTTTGGGACAGGGGGCAATGAGCAGTTCTTC. The chain carries TRBV5-1 and TRBJ2-1; 11 nucleotides match TRBD1. This CDR3 is built from 14 residues. With V trimmed by 2 bases and J by 6 bases, 1 base remained unmatched. Germline V gene sequence: CDR1 SGHRS, CDR2 YFSETQ. Complete variable domain (other parts from reference TRBV5-1 and TRBJ2-1): KAGVTQTPRYLIKTRGQQVTLSCSPISGHRSVSWYQQTPGQGLQFLFEYFSETQRNKGNFPGRFSGRQFSNSRSEMNVSTLELGDSALYLCASSFGTGGNEQFFGPGTRLTVL.

The rearrangement uses TRBV10-3 and TRBJ1-2; tentatively, D is TRBD1 (6 bases). Trimming pared 8 bases from V and 4 bases from J, leaving 20 bases between. There are 15 residues in the CDR3. Per the germline V gene, CDR1 is ENHRY and CDR2 is SYGVKD. DNA of the CDR3: TGTGCCATCCTACCCGAATTTGGACAGATCTATGGCTACACCTTC. Residues: CAILPEFGQIYGYTF.

V is TRBV19 and J is TRBJ2-3; a possible D gene is TRBD2 (5 bases). The V and J ends lost 6 bases and 4 bases respectively, with 17 bases between them. Germline CDR1 reads LNHDA; CDR2 reads SQIVND (reference sequence). The CDR3 spans 15 residues. The DNA for the CDR3 is TGTGCCAGTAGCGCGGCGCGGGCTCCTCCAGATACGCAGTATTTT. Translating it yields CASSAARAPPDTQYF.